The 4 T cell receptor beta chains below come from one sample, sequenced in a study of early T cells in non-severe SARS-CoV-2 infection (dated by TCRdb to about 2021). The library was produced with 5' RACE. The run used a NextSeq 500. TCRdb cleaned the public reads at Q25 with fastp, built clones with MiXCR and kept in-frame beta chains. Under each unique CDR3 protein, matching rows form one entry showing the most common genes and DNA. The sample contains roughly 80,000 distinct CDR3 sequences, 5% to 6.5% of them found a single time. About 7.8% of the sample belongs to the ten largest clones. Sequenced sample: whole blood. These TCRs come from an adult who was a healthcare worker with PCR-confirmed SARS-CoV-2 infection or an uninfected control (not recorded which).

This clonotype occurred many times. The rearrangement links TRBV30 to TRBJ2-7; 10 positions match TRBD1. The CDR3 runs to 13 residues. V gave up 2 bases and J gave up 9 bases; unmatched junction bases: 7. Germline V gene sequence: CDR1 GTSNPN, CDR2 SVGIG (reference sequence). The CDR3 DNA is TGTGCCTGGAGTTGGGACAGGGGTTCGGGGCAGTACTTC. It codes for CAWSWDRGSGQYF.

This rearrangement joins TRBV5-1 to TRBJ1-1, with 7 bases identical to TRBD1. CDR1 and CDR2 from the germline V gene are SGHRS and YFSETQ. With V trimmed by 4 bases and J by 8 bases, 5 bases remained unmatched. This CDR3 comprises 12 residues. CDR3 in DNA: TGCGCCAGCAGCGCGGGACAGAGAGAAGCTTTCTTT. Protein product: CASSAGQREAFF.

This clonotype was counted at least ten times. DNA of the CDR3: TGTGCCAGCAGCCAAGGGACGTCCACTAATTCACCCCTCCACTTT. As protein: CASSQGTSTNSPLHF. The chain uses TRBV7-8 and TRBJ1-6; weak D call: TRBD1 (5 bases). Looked up from germline, CDR1 is SGHVS and CDR2 is FQNEAQ. CDR3 length equals 15 residues. Trimming took off 5 bases at V and 6 bases at J, with 14 bases between the two ends. The entire variable domain, with the rest obtained from reference TRBV7-8 and TRBJ1-6, is as follows: GAGVSQSPRYKVAKRGQDVALRCDPISGHVSLFWYQQALGQGPEFLTYFQNEAQLDKSGLPSDRFFAERPEGSVSTLKIQRTQQEDSAVYLCASSQGTSTNSPLHFGNGTRLTVT.

This clonotype was recorded a few times. J is TRBJ2-5 and V is TRBV6-1, with unresolved D. CDR3 size: 15 residues. Trimming pared 0 bases from V and 1 base from J, leaving 9 bases between. Germline lookup yields CDR1 MNHNS and CDR2 SASEGT. The CDR3 sequence: CASSEALGTQETQYF. The DNA for the CDR3 is TGTGCCAGCAGTGAAGCGCTTGGCACCCAAGAGACCCAGTACTTC.